The 7 T cell receptor beta chains given below trace back to one sample, sequenced in a study of blood T cells in healthy people across ages. For the second PCR, which ran for about 7 to 11 cycles, a sample-barcoded 5' primer and a J-beta primer mix were used. Each CDR3 protein is one row after TCRdb ran MiXCR on the 5' RACE reads. The sample lists over 450,000 distinct CDR3 sequences; less than 25% were seen once. Separately, the same data were catalogued under a study of T cells of mothers and their children.

The sequenced sample consisted of blood. The receptors were sampled from a boy younger than 18 in good health.

This clonotype was picked up one time. The chain couples TRBV21-1 to TRBJ2-4; the D call in the table, TRBD1, was not verified against the DNA. TRBV21-1 has pseudogene status. The CDR3 totals 10 residues. CDR3 sequence: CAAGWNIQYF. The CDR3 DNA is TGTGCCGCCGGGTGGAACATTCAGTACTTC.

The CDR3 sequence: CSVDGRGDYGYTF. The DNA for the CDR3 is TGCAGCGTTGATGGCAGGGGGGACTATGGCTACACCTTC. This chain joins TRBV29-1 and TRBJ1-2; the match to TRBD1 covers 7 bases. The CDR3 covers 13 residues. In germline, CDR1 is SQVTM, CDR2 ANQGSEA. After removal of 3 bases from V and 3 bases from J, the junction contained 4 bases not matched to a gene.

There are a few counts of this clonotype. The V gene is TRBV2, the J gene TRBJ2-3; 7 nucleotides agree with TRBD1. The germline V gene encodes CDR1 SNHLY and CDR2 FYNNEI. This CDR3 comprises 13 residues. V was clipped by 6 bases and J by 6 bases; unmatched bases: 6. The CDR3 nucleotides are TGTGCCAGCAGCCAAACAGGGGAGGATACGCAGTATTTT. This gives the protein CASSQTGEDTQYF.

This clonotype came up a few times. The genes are TRBV7-2 and TRBJ1-2; 7 nucleotides align to TRBD1. The J segment lost 3 bases and the V segment lost 5 bases, leaving 9 bases of the junction unmatched. Germline V lookup: CDR1 SGHTA, CDR2 FQGNSA. The CDR3 loop spans 15 amino acids. The CDR3 DNA reads as TGTGCCAGCAGCGCTACCGCAGGGGGGGACTATGGCTACACCTTC. As protein: CASSATAGGDYGYTF.

This clonotype was detected only a few times. The V call is TRBV12-3 or TRBV12-4, the J call TRBJ1-2, with D possibly being TRBD1 (5 bases). V gave up 0 bases and J gave up 4 bases, with 12 bases separating them. This CDR3 comprises 15 residues. The CDR3 here is CASSLAGTLGYGYTF. The CDR3 nucleotides are TGTGCCAGCAGTTTAGCAGGGACCTTGGGCTATGGCTACACCTTC.

This chain connects TRBV24-1 to TRBJ2-5, with TRBD1 matching over 10 bases. The closer fit of TRBJ2-7 to the DNA end suggests the J call may be wrong. CDR1 is KGHDR and CDR2 is SFDVKD in the germline V gene. The CDR3 consists of 16 residues. CDR3 bases: TGTGCCACCAGTGACCCTCGGACAGGGGGGTCCTACGAGCAGTACTTC. Amino acid sequence: CATSDPRTGGSYEQYF.

This chain connects TRBV12-3 or TRBV12-4 to TRBJ2-4; TRBD1 might be the D (8 bases). The germline V and J ends were trimmed by 6 bases and 0 bases, with 27 bases remaining between them. The CDR3 contains 20 residues. This CDR3 is CASSRQGRAYEVAAKNIQYF. The CDR3 DNA reads TGTGCCAGCAGCCGACAGGGGAGGGCCTATGAGGTCGCAGCCAAAAACATTCAGTACTTC.